This T cell receptor beta chain comes out of a study of CD8+ T cells in alopecia areata. Study context: At a dose of 5 to 10 mg twice daily, oral tofacitinib was given to treated patients.

Sequencing relied on a cDNA template that was reverse transcribed from extracted RNA. The table came from immunoSEQ multiplex PCR; TCRdb's copy has only in-frame clones and leaves some out. The repertoire holds more than 90,000 clones, with about 60% as singletons. Specified treatment: oral pan-JAK inhibitor, 5-10 mg twice daily. V trimming: 4 bases; J trimming: 6 bases; junction bases outside the gene matches: 8. The CDR3 contains 15 residues. The germline gives CDR1 GTSNPN, CDR2 SVGIG (reference sequence). This chain links TRBV30 with TRBJ2-2, with 10 bases matching TRBD1. This receptor was identified in a human donor with alopecia areata. Source: CD8+ T cells sorted from blood, taken at week 24, from a patient treated with tofacitinib. CDR3: CAWKSGTGVAGELFF. CDR3 bases: TGTGCCTGGAAATCAGGGACAGGGGTCGCCGGGGAGCTGTTTTTT.